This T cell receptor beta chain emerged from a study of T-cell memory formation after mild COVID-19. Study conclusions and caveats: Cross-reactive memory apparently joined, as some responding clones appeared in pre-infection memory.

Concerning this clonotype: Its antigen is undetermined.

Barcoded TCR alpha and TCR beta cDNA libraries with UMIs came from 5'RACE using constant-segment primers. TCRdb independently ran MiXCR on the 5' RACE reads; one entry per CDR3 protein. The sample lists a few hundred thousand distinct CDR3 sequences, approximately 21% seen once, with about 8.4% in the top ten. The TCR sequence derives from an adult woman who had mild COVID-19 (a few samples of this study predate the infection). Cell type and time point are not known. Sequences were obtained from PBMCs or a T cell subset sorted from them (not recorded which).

CDR3 sequence: CASRSSGVWGETQYF. In DNA, the CDR3 is TGTGCCAGCAGATCTTCAGGGGTTTGGGGAGAGACCCAGTACTTC. V gene TRBV28 combines with J gene TRBJ2-5; TRBD1 might be the D (6 bases). This CDR3 is built from 15 residues. The V gene lost 6 bases and the J gene lost 4 bases, with 18 bases spanning the gap. Looked up from germline, CDR1 is MDHEN and CDR2 is SYDVKM.